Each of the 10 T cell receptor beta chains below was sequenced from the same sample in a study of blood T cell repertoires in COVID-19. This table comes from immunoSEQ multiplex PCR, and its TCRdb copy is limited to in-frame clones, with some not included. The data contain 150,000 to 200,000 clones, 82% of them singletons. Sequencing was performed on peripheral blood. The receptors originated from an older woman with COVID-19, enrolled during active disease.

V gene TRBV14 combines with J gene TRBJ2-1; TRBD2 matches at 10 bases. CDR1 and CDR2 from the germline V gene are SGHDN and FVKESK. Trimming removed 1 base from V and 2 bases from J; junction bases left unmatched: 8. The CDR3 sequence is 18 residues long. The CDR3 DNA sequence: TGTGCCAGCAGCCAAGTAGCTAGCGGGAGTTCGACCTACAATGAGCAGTTCTTC. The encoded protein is CASSQVASGSSTYNEQFF.

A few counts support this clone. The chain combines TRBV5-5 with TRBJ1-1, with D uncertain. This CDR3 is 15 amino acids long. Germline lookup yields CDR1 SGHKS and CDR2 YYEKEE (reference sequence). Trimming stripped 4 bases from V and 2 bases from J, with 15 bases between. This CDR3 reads CASSGRPDTNTEAFF. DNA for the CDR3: TGTGCCAGCAGCGGGCGCCCGGATACAAACACTGAAGCTTTCTTT.

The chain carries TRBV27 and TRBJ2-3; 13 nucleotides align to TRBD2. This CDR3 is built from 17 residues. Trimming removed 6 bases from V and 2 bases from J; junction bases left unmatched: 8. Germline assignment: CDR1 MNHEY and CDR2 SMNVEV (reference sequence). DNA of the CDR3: TGTGCCAGCAGAAACCCGGGACTAGCGGGGCCCACAGATACGCAGTATTTT. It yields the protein CASRNPGLAGPTDTQYF.

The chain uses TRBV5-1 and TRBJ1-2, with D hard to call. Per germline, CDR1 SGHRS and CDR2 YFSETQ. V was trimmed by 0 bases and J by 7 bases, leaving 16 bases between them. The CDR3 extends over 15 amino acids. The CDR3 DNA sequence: TGCGCCAGCAGCTTGGTCCCCATCCGTCGGAGTGGCTACACCTTC. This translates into CASSLVPIRRSGYTF.

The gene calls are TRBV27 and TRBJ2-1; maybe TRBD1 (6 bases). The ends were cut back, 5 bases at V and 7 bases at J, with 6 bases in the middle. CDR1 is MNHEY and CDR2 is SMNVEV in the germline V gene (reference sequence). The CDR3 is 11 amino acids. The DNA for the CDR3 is TGTGCCAGCAGTAGGGGGAATGAGCAGTTCTTC. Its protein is CASSRGNEQFF.

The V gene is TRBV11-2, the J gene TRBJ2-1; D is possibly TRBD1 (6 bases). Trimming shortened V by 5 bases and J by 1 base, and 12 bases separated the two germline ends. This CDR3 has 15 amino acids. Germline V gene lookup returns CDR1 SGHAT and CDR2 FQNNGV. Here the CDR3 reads CASSTLQGSYNEQFF. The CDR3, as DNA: TGTGCCAGCAGCACATTACAGGGTTCCTACAATGAGCAGTTCTTC. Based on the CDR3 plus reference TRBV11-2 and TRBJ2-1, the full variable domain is EAGVAQSPRYKIIEKRQSVAFWCNPISGHATLYWYQQILGQGPKLLIQFQNNGVVDDSQLPKDRFSAERLKGVDSTLKIQPAKLEDSAVYLCASSTLQGSYNEQFFGPGTRLTVL.

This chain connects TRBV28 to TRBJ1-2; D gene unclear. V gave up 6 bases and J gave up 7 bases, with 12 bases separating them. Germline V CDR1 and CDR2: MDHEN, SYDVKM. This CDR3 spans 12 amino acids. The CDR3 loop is CASSSLDRGYTF. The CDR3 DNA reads TGTGCCAGCAGCTCTTTAGATCGTGGCTACACCTTC.

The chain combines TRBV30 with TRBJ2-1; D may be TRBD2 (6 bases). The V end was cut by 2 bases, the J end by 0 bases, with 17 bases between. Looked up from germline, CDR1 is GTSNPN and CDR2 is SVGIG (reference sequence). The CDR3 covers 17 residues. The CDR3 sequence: CAWSLGGADYSYNEQFF. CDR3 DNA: TGTGCCTGGAGTCTGGGCGGGGCTGACTACTCCTACAATGAGCAGTTCTTC.

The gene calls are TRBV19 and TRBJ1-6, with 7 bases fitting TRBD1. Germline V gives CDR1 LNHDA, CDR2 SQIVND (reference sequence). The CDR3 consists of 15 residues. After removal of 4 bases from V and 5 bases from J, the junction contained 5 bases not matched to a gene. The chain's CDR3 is CASSTWDSDNSPLHF. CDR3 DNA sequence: TGTGCCAGTAGTACTTGGGACAGCGATAATTCACCCCTCCACTTT. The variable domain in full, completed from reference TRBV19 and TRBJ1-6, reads DGGITQSPKYLFRKEGQNVTLSCEQNLNHDAMYWYRQDPGQGLRLIYYSQIVNDFQKGDIAEGYSVSREKKESFPLTVTSAQKNPTAFYLCASSTWDSDNSPLHFGNGTRLTVT.

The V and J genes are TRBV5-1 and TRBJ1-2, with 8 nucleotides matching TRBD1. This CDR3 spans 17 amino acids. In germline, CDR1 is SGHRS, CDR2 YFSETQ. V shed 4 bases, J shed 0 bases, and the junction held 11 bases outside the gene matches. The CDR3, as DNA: TGCGCCAGCAGCCCGCGGGACAGGCCCACCACTAACTATGGCTACACCTTC. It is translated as CASSPRDRPTTNYGYTF.